The T cell receptor beta chain under discussion was sequenced for a study of CD8+ T cells in alopecia areata. Trimming cost V 4 bases and J 2 bases, with 13 bases left between them. The CDR3 runs to 15 residues. From germline, CDR1 is SGHNT and CDR2 YYREEE (reference sequence). Extraction and reverse transcription of RNA yielded cDNA as the sequencing template. Measured with immunoSEQ multiplex PCR; TCRdb has only the in-frame clones, and not every one. This sample has around 210,000 clones, with over 60% found just once. Regarding treatment: oral pan-JAK inhibitor, 5-10 mg twice daily. The V gene is TRBV5-4, the J gene TRBJ1-5; D unresolved. The sample was CD4+ T cells sorted from blood, taken at week 4, from a patient treated with tofacitinib. This TCR came from a human donor with alopecia areata. In nucleotides, the CDR3 is TGTGCCAGCAGCCGTGTTTTTGGGGGCAATCAGCCCCAGCATTTT. Translating it yields CASSRVFGGNQPQHF.